A single sample is the source of the 3 T cell receptor beta chains below, sequenced in a study of blood T cells in healthy people across ages. Alongside a J-beta primer mix, a sample-barcoded 5' primer served in a second PCR lasting roughly 6 to 11 cycles. TCRdb re-called the 5' RACE reads through MiXCR, storing one row per CDR3 protein. Of about 970,000 distinct CDR3 sequences in the sample, just over 50% were seen once. The sample consisted of blood. All receptors come from a woman aged 55 to 70 in good health.

The CDR3 reads CASHGTGAMNTEAFF. The CDR3 coding sequence is TGTGCCAGCCACGGGACAGGAGCCATGAACACTGAAGCTTTCTTT. The chain recombines TRBV6-1 with TRBJ1-1; TRBD1 matches 8 bases. Losses at the gene ends were 8 bases for V and 0 bases for J; bases not matched to a gene: 8. Germline assignment: CDR1 MNHNS and CDR2 SASEGT. This CDR3 spans 15 amino acids.

This chain links TRBV12-3 or TRBV12-4 with TRBJ2-7; the D gene is possibly TRBD1 (5 bases). V lost 2 bases, J lost 5 bases, and 13 bases lay in between. This CDR3 comprises 14 residues. CDR3 bases: TGTGCCAGCAGTTTAAGTAGGGGAATGCACGAGCAGTACTTC. Protein: CASSLSRGMHEQYF.

J is TRBJ2-3 and V is TRBV2; 10 bases are shared with TRBD2. The CDR3 runs 16 residues. Germline loops: CDR1 SNHLY, CDR2 FYNNEI. Germline trimming cut 3 bases from V and 4 bases from J; bases unmatched to any gene: 7. The CDR3 protein is CASSEQLAGVSDTQYF. CDR3 bases: TGTGCCAGCAGTGAGCAGCTAGCGGGAGTTTCAGATACGCAGTATTTT.